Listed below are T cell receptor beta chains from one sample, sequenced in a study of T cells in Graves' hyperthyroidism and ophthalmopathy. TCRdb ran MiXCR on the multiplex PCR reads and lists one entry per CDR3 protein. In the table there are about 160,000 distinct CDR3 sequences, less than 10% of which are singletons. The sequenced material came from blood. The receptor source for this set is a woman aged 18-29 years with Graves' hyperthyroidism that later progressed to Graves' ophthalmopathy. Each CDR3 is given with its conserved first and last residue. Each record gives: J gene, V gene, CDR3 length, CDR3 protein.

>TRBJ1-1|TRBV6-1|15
CASRTQVNVDTEAFF
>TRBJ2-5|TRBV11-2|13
CASSLVPQETQYF
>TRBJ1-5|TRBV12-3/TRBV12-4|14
CASSSREGNQPRHF
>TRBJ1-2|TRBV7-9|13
CASSFGARYGYTF
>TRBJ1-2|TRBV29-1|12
CSVVGQNYGYTF
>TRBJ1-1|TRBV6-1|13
CAHTRQGYTEAFF
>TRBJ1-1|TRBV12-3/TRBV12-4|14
CASRVGQQNTEAFF
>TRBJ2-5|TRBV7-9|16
CASSLDLAGKQETQYF
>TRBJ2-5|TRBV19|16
CASSIVGGVGQETQYF
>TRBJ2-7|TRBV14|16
CASSQDPGLQKYEQYF
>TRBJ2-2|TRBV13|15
CASSYYRGTTGELFF
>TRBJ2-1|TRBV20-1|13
CSASGGRVSEQFF
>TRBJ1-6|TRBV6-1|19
CASNRGVGTGQFYNSPLHF
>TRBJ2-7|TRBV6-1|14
CASKGLLGSYEQYF
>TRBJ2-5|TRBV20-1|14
CSAREAGGGETQYF
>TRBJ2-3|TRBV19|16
CASSIVASGRTDTQYF
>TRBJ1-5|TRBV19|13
CASSPQGNQPQHF
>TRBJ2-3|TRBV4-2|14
CASSQGYGTDTQYF
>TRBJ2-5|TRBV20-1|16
CSARLLGLAGRETQYF
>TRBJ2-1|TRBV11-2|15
CASSLPKRGRREQFF
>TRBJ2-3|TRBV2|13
CASIGGSTDTQYF
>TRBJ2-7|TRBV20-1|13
CSARAVRDYEQYF
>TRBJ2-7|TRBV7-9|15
CASSLGDLSSYEQYF
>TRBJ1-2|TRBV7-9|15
CASSLGTGGIDGYTF
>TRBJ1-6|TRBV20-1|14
CSAREFRVRSPLHF
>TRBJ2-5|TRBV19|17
CASSWGTSGAKQETQYF
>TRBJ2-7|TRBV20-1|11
CSASSTYEQYF
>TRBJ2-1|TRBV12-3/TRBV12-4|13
CASRRVSGNEQFF
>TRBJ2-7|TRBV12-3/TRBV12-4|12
CASSSSSYEQYF
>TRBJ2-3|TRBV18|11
CASSPADTQYF
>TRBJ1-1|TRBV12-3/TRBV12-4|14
CASILDRWNTEAFF
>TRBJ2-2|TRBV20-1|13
CSASLENTGELFF
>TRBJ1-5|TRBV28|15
CASSLPWGTNQPQHF
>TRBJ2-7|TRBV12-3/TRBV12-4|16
CASSPQLRDLLYEQYF
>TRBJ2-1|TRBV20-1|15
CSARTVGDTYNEQFF
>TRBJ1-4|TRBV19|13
CASSEQVNEKLFF
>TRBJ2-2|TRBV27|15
CASSSGGTSPRELFF
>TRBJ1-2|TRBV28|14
CASSSDTPNYGYTF
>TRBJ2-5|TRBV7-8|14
CASSLVLSAETQYF
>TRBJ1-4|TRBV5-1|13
CASSSPGVEKLFF
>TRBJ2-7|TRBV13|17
CASTALSLLAGAYEQYF
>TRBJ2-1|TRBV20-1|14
CSALRGAGTNEQFF
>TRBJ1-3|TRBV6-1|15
CASSLTGVTGNTIYF
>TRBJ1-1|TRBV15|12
CATSSGNTEAFF
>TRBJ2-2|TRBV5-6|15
CASSLRWVNTGELFF
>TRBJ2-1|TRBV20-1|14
CSARLEGPDGEQFF
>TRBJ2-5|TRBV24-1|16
CATSDLSGTGKETQYF
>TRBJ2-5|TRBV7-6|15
CASSSMGQIQETQYF
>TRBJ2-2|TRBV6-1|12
CASSHNTGELFF
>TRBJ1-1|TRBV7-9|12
CASSRTGASAFF
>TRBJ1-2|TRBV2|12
CASSVFGDGYTF
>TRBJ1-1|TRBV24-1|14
CATSESGSATEAFF
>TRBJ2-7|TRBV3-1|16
CASSQGSRVGKYEQYF
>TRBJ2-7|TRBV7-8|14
CASRRTSGSYEQYF
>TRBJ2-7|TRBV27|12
CASSKQGHEQYF
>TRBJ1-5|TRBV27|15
CASSPFESGNQPQHF
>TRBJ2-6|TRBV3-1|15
CASSPTSSGANVLTF